The following is a TCR beta chain sequence with its context. Its target is unknown. The data stem from a study of lymphopenia after photon versus proton radiotherapy. The CDR3 loop spans 15 amino acids. Germline CDR1 SGHDT, CDR2 YYEEEE. Trimming removed 4 bases from V and 1 base from J; junction bases left unmatched: 4. Findings of the study overall: Larger post-nadir TCR diversity loss correlated inversely with survival in deceased patients. Relative stability marked proton patients; photon patients lost diversity and naive cells.

Here immunoSEQ multiplex PCR was the method, and the copy in TCRdb shows in-frame clones only, minus some. The table lists 30,000 to 40,000 clones, approximately 84% of them singletons. The clonotype originates from a woman aged 70-85 years with pancreatic cancer. Sequencing used peripheral blood, obtained from a patient treated with proton-based radiotherapy. The chain is built from TRBV5-6 and TRBJ2-3, with 9 positions matching TRBD2. CDR3: CASSDEREGTDTQYF. In DNA form, the CDR3 reads TGTGCCAGCAGCGACGAGCGGGAGGGCACAGATACGCAGTATTTT.